This record covers a single TCR beta chain. The CDR3 extends over 17 amino acids. Trimming took 8 bases from V and 2 from J; bases not matched to a gene: 14. Each CDR3 protein is one row after TCRdb ran MiXCR on the RT-PCR reads. The sample lists about 700,000 distinct CDR3 sequences; approximately 15% were seen once. The chain carries TRBV12-3 or TRBV12-4 and TRBJ1-5; TRBD1 matches 8 bases. This clonotype was sampled from a female donor in good health, serving as a healthy control. The sequenced sample consisted of memory CD4+ T cells from blood. The CDR3 protein is CASYPQLSTGGNQPQHF. CDR3 nucleotides: TGTGCCAGCTATCCCCAGCTATCGACAGGGGGCAATCAGCCCCAGCATTTT.